The clone carrying this T cell receptor beta chain was seen only a few times. Its antigen is unknown. The read is 3 residues too short to cover the CDR3 end, so that end is filled in from the germline J gene. These data come from a study of T cell clonality in common variable immunodeficiency. Study conclusions and caveats: CVID subjects showed higher TCRbeta clonality than healthy controls.

Sequencing was performed with immunoSEQ multiplex PCR; in TCRdb, only in-frame clones are kept and a portion is missing. This sample has around 55,000 clones, each found more than once. Caucasian heritage predominated among both patients and controls. Germline V gene lookup returns CDR1 SGHTA and CDR2 FQGNSA. CDR3 length equals 15 residues. The chain joins TRBV7-2 to TRBJ2-2, with TRBD1 as a possible D gene (6 bases). The specimen was peripheral blood mononuclear cells. The clonotype originates from a person between 18 and 75 years old in good health. The CDR3 loop is CASSSTGSTNEKLFF. The CDR3 DNA, read in part, is TGTGCCAGCAGCTCGACAGGTTCAACTAATGAAAAG.